This T cell receptor beta chain derives from a study of T cell changes during pregnancy in multiple sclerosis. Germline V gene sequence: CDR1 MNHNY, CDR2 SVGAGI (reference sequence). The CDR3 length is 14 residues. The ends lost 4 bases at V and 4 bases at J; junction bases unmatched: 1. Some clones are missing from TCRdb's copy, which holds only in-frame ones; the method was immunoSEQ multiplex PCR. Seen here are approximately 41,000 clones, about 92% observed once, and the top ten hold 10%. This rearrangement joins TRBV6-6 to TRBJ2-2; 9 bases are shared with TRBD2. This specimen consisted of CD8+ T cells from peripheral blood mononuclear cells, obtained in the first trimester of pregnancy. This receptor was identified in a female donor with multiple sclerosis, enrolled in a pregnancy study. The CDR3 protein is CASSLRGGTGELFF. The CDR3 DNA follows: TGTGCCAGCAGTTTGCGGGGGGGCACCGGGGAGCTGTTTTTT.